These 9 T cell receptor beta chains share one sample of origin, sequenced in a study of CD8 T cells in Susac syndrome. A quantity of about 0.45 to 1 ug RNA underwent reverse transcription using random hexamers. One entry per CDR3 protein results from TCRdb running MiXCR on the immunoSEQ multiplex PCR reads. The top ten hold 0.08% to 0.11% of the sample, which has roughly 250,000 distinct CDR3 sequences, about 96% seen once. Sequenced input: CD4+ T cells from PBMCs. The origin of the receptors is a human donor with Susac syndrome.

V gene TRBV18 combines with J gene TRBJ2-7; 11 bases line up with TRBD1. The trim removed 3 bases at V and 6 bases at J, leaving 7 bases unmatched. The CDR3 spans 15 residues. CDR1 and CDR2 from the germline V gene are KGHSH and LQKENI. This CDR3 is CASSPPGQGGLEQYF. The CDR3 DNA reads TGTGCCAGCTCACCCCCGGGACAGGGGGGTCTCGAGCAGTACTTC.

The genes are TRBV14 and TRBJ2-5; D is perhaps TRBD1 (5 bases). V was pared by 8 bases and J by 7 bases, with 11 bases between. The CDR3 has 11 residues. Germline V gene sequence: CDR1 SGHDN, CDR2 FVKESK. The CDR3 loop reads CASSKRGTQYF. The CDR3 DNA sequence: TGTGCCAGCTCCAAAAGGGGGACCCAGTACTTC.

The gene calls are TRBV6-6 and TRBJ1-4; 7 nucleotides agree with TRBD1. The CDR3 has 13 amino acids. Germline trimming cut 8 bases from V and 2 bases from J; bases unmatched to any gene: 2. CDR1 MNHNY and CDR2 SVGAGI come from the germline V gene (reference sequence). DNA for the CDR3: TGTGCCAGCGGGGACAGCACTAATGAAAAACTGTTTTTT. Its protein is CASGDSTNEKLFF.

The rearrangement uses TRBV28 and TRBJ1-3, with D possibly being TRBD1 (5 bases). Trimming removed 6 bases at V and 0 bases at J, with 18 bases between. Germline assignment: CDR1 MDHEN and CDR2 SYDVKM. The CDR3 runs 17 residues. CDR3 coding DNA: TGTGCCAGCAGCGTAACTACACCAGGGACCTCTGGAAACACCATATATTTT. Its protein product is CASSVTTPGTSGNTIYF. The complete variable domain, with remaining parts taken from reference TRBV28 and TRBJ1-3, reads DVKVTQSSRYLVKRTGEKVFLECVQDMDHENMFWYRQDPGLGLRLIYFSYDVKMKEKGDIPEGYSVSREKKERFSLILESASTNQTSMYLCASSVTTPGTSGNTIYFGEGSWLTVV.

V is TRBV20-1 and J is TRBJ1-4; TRBD1 agrees at 8 bases. The length of the CDR3 is 15 residues. V shed 2 bases, J shed 0 bases, and the junction held 2 bases outside the gene matches. The V gene's germline CDR1 is DFQATT and CDR2 SNEGSKA (reference sequence). The CDR3: CSARPQGATNEKLFF. CDR3 bases: TGCAGTGCTAGACCACAGGGGGCAACTAATGAAAAACTGTTTTTT.

This clonotype was found once. The V gene is TRBV20-1, the J gene TRBJ2-1, with 7 bases that match TRBD2. With 3 bases clipped from V and 0 bases from J, the junction kept 11 bases outside the gene matches. Germline V lookup: CDR1 DFQATT, CDR2 SNEGSKA (reference sequence). The CDR3 spans 17 residues. The CDR3 DNA reads as TGCAGTGCTAGTGGGGTCATGAGCGGGGACTCCTACAATGAGCAGTTCTTC. Protein sequence: CSASGVMSGDSYNEQFF.

This clonotype was recorded once. The rearrangement uses TRBV6-1 and TRBJ2-7; the match to TRBD1 covers 8 bases. This CDR3 contains 16 residues. V shed 10 bases, J shed 3 bases, and the junction held 17 bases outside the gene matches. Germline values: CDR1 MNHNS, CDR2 SASEGT. In DNA, the CDR3 is TGTGCCACCCACAGGGGGGTGAGCTCCCGGGGCTACGAGCAGTACTTC. It translates to CATHRGVSSRGYEQYF.

J is TRBJ2-6 and V is TRBV4-1; either TRBD1 or TRBD2 may fit D (5 bases each). Germline CDR1 and CDR2: MGHRA and YSYEKL. This CDR3 has 19 amino acids. Trimming cost V 1 base and J 0 bases, with 16 bases left between them. CDR3: CASSQGLMSRGSGANVLTF. The CDR3 DNA reads TGCGCCAGCAGCCAAGGGTTGATGTCGAGGGGCTCTGGGGCCAACGTCCTGACTTTC.

The chain links TRBV5-6 to TRBJ2-1; 7 bases align to TRBD1. V lost 0 bases to trimming and J lost 7 bases; unmatched junction nucleotides: 13. Germline CDR1 and CDR2: SGHDT and YYEEEE. The CDR3 runs to 17 residues. CDR3 sequence reads: CASSLGTGTVPQNEQFF. For the CDR3, the DNA is TGTGCCAGCAGCTTGGGAACCGGGACAGTGCCCCAAAATGAGCAGTTCTTC.